This TCR beta chain was retrieved from a study of blood T cell repertoires in COVID-19. Study overall: Researchers got acute and convalescent COVID-19 samples from the United States, Italy and Spain.

How the authors handled the data: Reference gene primer amplification gave nucleated cell count estimates. Clones were read by immunoSEQ multiplex PCR, and TCRdb kept only the in-frame ones, dropping some. That table supplies the V and J calls and clone size; D and trimming were determined from the DNA. The sample holds 95,000 to 150,000 clones, 80% seen once. Germline values: CDR1 LNHDA, CDR2 SQIVND (reference sequence). This CDR3 spans 13 amino acids. Trimming took 5 bases from V and 4 from J, leaving 12 bases between them. This clonotype originated in a man between 60 and 70 years old with active or convalescent COVID-19. The V gene is TRBV19, the J gene TRBJ2-7, with D perhaps TRBD2 (5 bases). Sequencing was performed on peripheral blood. In nucleotides, the CDR3 is TGTGCCAGTAGTTACGGGGAAGGATACGAGCAGTACTTC. Its protein is CASSYGEGYEQYF.